Sequencing of this T cell receptor beta chain was carried out in a study of blood T cell repertoires in COVID-19. Study as a whole: Acute and convalescent COVID-19 samples came from the United States, Italy and Spain. Sources were T cells, B-cell-depleted T cells, or PBMCs; the material itself was cDNA or gDNA.

Generated by immunoSEQ multiplex PCR, the TCRdb table keeps only in-frame clones and is missing some. The sample lists 90,000 to 120,000 clones; over 80% were seen once. This CDR3 is built from 11 residues. From germline, CDR1 is MGHRA and CDR2 YSYEKL. Deletions cut 0 bases from V and 7 bases from J, with 3 bases between. The material sequenced was peripheral blood. The V gene is TRBV4-1, the J gene TRBJ1-2; unclear D gene. The TCR originated in a woman aged 25 to 39 with acute or convalescent COVID-19. The CDR3 nucleotides are TGCGCCAGCAGCCAAGACGGTGGCTACACCTTC. Residues: CASSQDGGYTF.